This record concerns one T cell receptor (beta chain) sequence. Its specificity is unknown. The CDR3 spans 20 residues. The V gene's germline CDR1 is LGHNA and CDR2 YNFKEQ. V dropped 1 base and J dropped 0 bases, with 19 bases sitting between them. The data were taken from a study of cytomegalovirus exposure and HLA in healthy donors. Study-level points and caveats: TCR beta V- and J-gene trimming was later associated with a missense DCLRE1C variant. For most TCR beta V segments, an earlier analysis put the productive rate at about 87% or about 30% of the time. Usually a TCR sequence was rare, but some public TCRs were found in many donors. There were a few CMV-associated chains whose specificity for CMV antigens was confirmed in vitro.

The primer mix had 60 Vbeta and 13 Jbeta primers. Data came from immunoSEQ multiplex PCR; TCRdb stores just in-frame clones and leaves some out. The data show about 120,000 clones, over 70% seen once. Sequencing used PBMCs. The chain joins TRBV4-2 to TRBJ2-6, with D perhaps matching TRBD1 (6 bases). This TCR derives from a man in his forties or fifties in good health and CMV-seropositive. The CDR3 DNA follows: TGTGCCAGCAGCCAAGTGGGGTCTGGACAGTTCGCCTCTGGGGCCAACGTCCTGACTTTC. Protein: CASSQVGSGQFASGANVLTF.